Presented here are 29 T cell receptor beta chains from one specimen sequenced in a study of blood T cell repertoires in COVID-19. The table came from immunoSEQ multiplex PCR; TCRdb's copy has only in-frame clones and leaves some out. The table records a few hundred thousand clones, about nine tenths of them present only once. Material: peripheral blood. These receptors were collected from a woman in her 30s with active or convalescent COVID-19.

This chain connects TRBV14 to TRBJ1-6; 7 bases are a match to TRBD1. Trimming took 4 bases from V and 4 from J; bases not matched to a gene: 4. Germline CDR1 and CDR2: SGHDN and FVKESK. The CDR3 is 15 residues long. CDR3: CASSRPGQYNSPLHF. CDR3 DNA: TGTGCCAGCAGCCGACCGGGACAGTATAATTCACCCCTCCACTTT.

The chain is built from TRBV5-8 and TRBJ2-4; tentatively, D is TRBD2 (5 bases). Trimming cost V 6 bases and J 7 bases, with 17 bases left between them. Per the germline V gene, CDR1 is SGHTS and CDR2 is YDEGEE. CDR3 length equals 14 residues. CDR3 in amino acids: CASTSPGRGNIQYF. The CDR3 DNA reads as TGTGCCAGCACCTCCCCGGGCAGAGGGAACATTCAGTACTTC.

The rearrangement links TRBV7-2 to TRBJ2-3, with TRBD2 identical over 9 bases. The CDR3 has 17 amino acids. Trimming took 4 bases from V and 4 from J; bases not matched to a gene: 12. Germline CDR1 reads SGHTA; CDR2 reads FQGNSA. This chain's CDR3 is CASSSWPAGGPSDTQYF. As DNA, the CDR3 is TGTGCCAGCAGCTCCTGGCCGGCGGGGGGGCCCTCAGATACGCAGTATTTT.

The chain uses TRBV7-2 and TRBJ2-7; TRBD2 might be the D (7 bases). The germline gives CDR1 SGHTA, CDR2 FQGNSA. Trimming took 2 bases from V and 4 from J, leaving 15 bases between them. This CDR3 region has 15 residues. The CDR3 DNA reads TGTGCCAGCAGCTTATTCGCAGGGGAGGGGTACGAGCAGTACTTC. It is translated as CASSLFAGEGYEQYF. Supplemented by reference TRBV7-2 and TRBJ2-7, the full variable domain reads GAGVSQSPSNKVTEKGKDVELRCDPISGHTALYWYRQSLGQGLEFLIYFQGNSAPDKSGLPSDRFSAERTGGSVSTLTIQRTQQEDSAVYLCASSLFAGEGYEQYFGPGTRLTVT.

The chain recombines TRBV6-5 with TRBJ2-2; no definite D call. Trimming left V 5 bases short and J 6 bases short, with 16 bases between. The CDR3 contains 15 residues. Germline V gene data show CDR1 as MNHEY and CDR2 as SVGAGI. CDR3 in DNA: TGTGCCAGCAGTCAACAGATGGTGGGTGCCGGGGAGCTGTTTTTT. This codes for CASSQQMVGAGELFF.

This chain links TRBV7-8 with TRBJ1-1; 8 bases map to TRBD1. V shed 3 bases and J 11 bases; nucleotides not matched to a gene: 11. CDR3 size: 14 residues. The germline gives CDR1 SGHVS, CDR2 FQNEAQ. The CDR3 nucleotides read TGTGCCAGCAGCTTCTCCGGGACAGGCTCGCTCGCTTTCTTT. Translation gives CASSFSGTGSLAFF.

This clone was seen more than once but under ten times. The chain links TRBV5-6 to TRBJ2-7; 8 bases agree with TRBD1. Germline assignment: CDR1 SGHDT and CDR2 YYEEEE. This CDR3 spans 15 amino acids. With 2 bases clipped from V and 5 bases from J, the junction kept 9 bases outside the gene matches. CDR3 loop: CASSFGQGAGDEQYF. The CDR3 DNA is TGTGCCAGCAGCTTCGGGCAGGGGGCTGGGGACGAGCAGTACTTC.

This clone occurred once. The rearrangement uses TRBV12-3 or TRBV12-4 and TRBJ1-2, with 8 nucleotides matching TRBD1. This CDR3 has 13 amino acids. The junction had 7 bases not matched to a gene; V was cut back by 5 bases and J by 8 bases. The CDR3 DNA reads TGTGCCAGCAGTCCGACAGGGGCAGGCGGCTACACCTTC. Its protein product is CASSPTGAGGYTF.

The genes are TRBV2 and TRBJ1-2; 11 nucleotides align to TRBD1. CDR3 size: 17 residues. Germline V gene data show CDR1 as SNHLY and CDR2 as FYNNEI. The V segment lost 6 bases and the J segment 5 bases; nucleotides outside the gene matches: 14. CDR3 residues: CASSPRGQGVMRYGYTF. DNA for the CDR3: TGTGCCAGCAGCCCCCGGGGACAGGGGGTTATGAGGTATGGCTACACCTTC.

This clone is a singleton in its sample. The V and J genes are TRBV7-2 and TRBJ2-3, with D tentatively TRBD2 (5 bases). With 5 bases removed from V and 11 bases from J, the gap between germline ends came to 17 bases. The germline CDR1 and CDR2 sequences are SGHTA and FQGNSA. This CDR3 region has 13 residues. The CDR3 region has the DNA TGTGCCAGCAGCAACGACCCCCGAGGGAGGCAGTATTTT. This codes for CASSNDPRGRQYF.

The chain uses TRBV21-1 and TRBJ2-1; the D call TRBD2 from the table was never checked on the DNA. TRBV21-1 is a known pseudogene. The CDR3 runs 15 residues. The CDR3: CARTGDQSSYNEQFF. The CDR3, as DNA: TGTGCCAGGACGGGGGATCAGAGCTCCTACAATGAGCAGTTCTTC.

As for this clone: At the DNA level, this CDR3 is encoded by other sequences in the same sample as well. The chain uses TRBV6-5 and TRBJ1-5, with 8 bases that match TRBD1. V trimming: 6 bases; J trimming: 4 bases; junction bases outside the gene matches: 5. CDR3 length: 14 amino acids. Germline V gene lookup returns CDR1 MNHEY and CDR2 SVGAGI. The CDR3 DNA reads as TGTGCCAGCAGCGGACAGGGAGGTAATCAGCCCCAGCATTTT. Its protein product is CASSGQGGNQPQHF.

The V gene is TRBV5-5, the J gene TRBJ1-5; D gene uncertain. This CDR3 spans 17 amino acids. V dropped 1 base and J dropped 1 base, with 15 bases sitting between them. CDR1 and CDR2 from the germline V gene are SGHKS and YYEKEE (reference sequence). The chain's CDR3 is CASSLRERRKSNQPQHF. The DNA of the CDR3 is TGTGCCAGCAGCTTGAGGGAGCGCCGAAAGAGCAATCAGCCCCAGCATTTT.

The V and J genes are TRBV7-9 and TRBJ2-2; 12 nucleotides match TRBD2. The germline gives CDR1 SEHNR, CDR2 FQNEAQ (reference sequence). The CDR3 extends over 16 amino acids. Trimming cost V 7 bases and J 1 base; bases outside gene matches: 4. CDR3 in DNA: TGTGCCAGCACTAGCGGGGGGGCCGGGAACACCGGGGAGCTGTTTTTT. As protein: CASTSGGAGNTGELFF.

The genes are TRBV9 and TRBJ2-7; 12 bases line up with TRBD2. This CDR3 is built from 14 residues. Trimming at V came to 4 bases and at J to 6 bases, leaving 5 bases not matched to a gene. Germline CDR1 and CDR2: SGDLS and YYNGEE. CDR3 in DNA: TGTGCCAGCAGCCCGACTAGCGGGGGTGCCGAGCAGTACTTC. This codes for CASSPTSGGAEQYF.

The chain uses TRBV24-1 and TRBJ2-5; tentatively, D is TRBD2 (5 bases). Between the trimmed V and J ends, which lost 9 bases and 3 bases, there was a span of 13 bases. Germline V lookup: CDR1 KGHDR, CDR2 SFDVKD. This CDR3 is built from 13 residues. The CDR3 reads CATRAGRKETQYF. CDR3 sequence (DNA): TGTGCCACCCGCGCGGGCAGAAAAGAGACCCAGTACTTC.

The rearrangement joins TRBV30 to TRBJ1-2; no clear D. V shed 0 bases and J shed 4 bases, with 6 bases lying between them. Germline V gene lookup returns CDR1 GTSNPN and CDR2 SVGIG (reference sequence). The CDR3 sequence is 12 residues long. The CDR3 DNA is TGTGCCTGGAGTGTAGCGGGCTATGGCTACACCTTC. As protein: CAWSVAGYGYTF.

This clone has just one count. The rearrangement joins TRBV29-1 to TRBJ2-7; D perhaps matches TRBD1 (5 bases). This CDR3 has 12 amino acids. CDR1 and CDR2 (germline): SQVTM, ANQGSEA. Trimming pared 3 bases from V and 2 bases from J, leaving 8 bases between. The CDR3 DNA sequence: TGCAGCGTTGAGTTAGGGGCCTACGAGCAGTACTTC. Encoded protein: CSVELGAYEQYF.

CDR3 in DNA: TGTGCCAGCAGCTTGTTAGGGGTTAAGGATGAAGCTTTCTTT. Translated: CASSLLGVKDEAFF. The V and J genes are TRBV5-6 and TRBJ1-1; TRBD1 is a possible D gene (5 bases). V was pared by 1 base and J by 7 bases, with 14 bases between. From germline, CDR1 is SGHDT and CDR2 YYEEEE. CDR3 length: 14 residues.

The rearrangement uses TRBV10-1 and TRBJ1-2; D remains ambiguous. Germline V lookup: CDR1 WNHNN, CDR2 SYGVQD (reference sequence). The CDR3 loop spans 17 amino acids. Between the trimmed V and J ends, which lost 4 bases and 4 bases, there was a span of 22 bases. The CDR3 DNA is TGCGCCAGCAGTGCTTCTCGGCAGGCCGGCTGTATCTATGGCTACACCTTC. Protein product: CASSASRQAGCIYGYTF.

CDR3 sequence reads: CASSEDGGARSYNEQFF. The CDR3, as DNA: TGTGCCAGCAGCGAGGACGGCGGGGCCCGCTCCTACAATGAGCAGTTCTTC. The J gene is TRBJ2-1, the V gene TRBV9; D may be TRBD2 (6 bases). The V end was cut by 3 bases, the J end by 0 bases, with 16 bases between. CDR3 length: 17 amino acids. Germline values: CDR1 SGDLS, CDR2 YYNGEE.

CDR3 bases: TGTGCCTGGGAGACTTCAGGGTTCGGAAACACCATATATTTT. It encodes CAWETSGFGNTIYF. This chain links TRBV30 with TRBJ1-3; maybe TRBD1 (5 bases). This CDR3 has 14 residues. Germline V gene data show CDR1 as GTSNPN and CDR2 as SVGIG (reference sequence). The V end lost 5 bases, the J end lost 4 bases, and 15 bases lay between the germline ends.

CDR3 DNA: TGCGCCAGCAGCTTAGGAGGTAACAATTCACCCCTCCACTTT. Amino acid sequence: CASSLGGNNSPLHF. The chain links TRBV5-1 to TRBJ1-6; D is ambiguous. This CDR3 is built from 14 residues. Trimming stripped 2 bases from V and 7 bases from J, with 10 bases between. Germline-derived CDR1 and CDR2 are SGHRS and YFSETQ.

This chain links TRBV30 with TRBJ1-1; D ambiguous. Trimming shortened V by 1 base and J by 2 bases, and 8 bases separated the two germline ends. The CDR3 runs to 13 residues. Germline CDR1 and CDR2: GTSNPN and SVGIG (reference sequence). CDR3 bases: TGTGCCTGGAGTGAGCTAACCAACACTGAAGCTTTCTTT. It is translated as CAWSELTNTEAFF. Full variable domain (outside the CDR3, taken from reference TRBV30 and TRBJ1-1): SQTIHQWPATLVQPVGSPLSLECTVEGTSNPNLYWYRQAAGRGLQLLFYSVGIGQISSEVPQNLSASRPQDRQFILSSKKLLLSDSGFYLCAWSELTNTEAFFGQGTRLTVV.

The chain carries TRBV2 and TRBJ2-1; D may be TRBD1 (6 bases). Per germline, CDR1 SNHLY and CDR2 FYNNEI. Trimming left V 10 bases short and J 0 bases short, with 13 bases between. The CDR3 spans 14 residues. For the CDR3, the DNA is TGTGCCACCGCTGGACAGTTCTCCTACAATGAGCAGTTCTTC. Its protein is CATAGQFSYNEQFF.

The rearrangement joins TRBV5-4 to TRBJ1-1; D is perhaps TRBD1 (6 bases). Per germline, CDR1 SGHNT and CDR2 YYREEE (reference sequence). The CDR3 is made up of 15 amino acids. V lost 4 bases and J lost 1, with 14 bases in between. CDR3 DNA: TGTGCCAGCAGCGGGTGGACAGCTCGGAACACTGAAGCTTTCTTT. It is translated as CASSGWTARNTEAFF. Full variable domain (missing parts from reference TRBV5-4 and TRBJ1-1): ETGVTQSPTHLIKTRGQQVTLRCSSQSGHNTVSWYQQALGQGPQFIFQYYREEENGRGNFPPRFSGLQFPNYSSELNVNALELDDSALYLCASSGWTARNTEAFFGQGTRLTVV.

The CDR3 here is CSVGTGAWEQYF. The CDR3 DNA is TGCAGCGTCGGGACAGGGGCGTGGGAGCAGTACTTC. The chain employs TRBV29-1 and TRBJ2-7; 10 bases agree with TRBD1. This CDR3 is 12 amino acids long. The germline CDR1 and CDR2 sequences are SQVTM and ANQGSEA. With 6 bases clipped from V and 7 bases from J, the junction kept 6 bases outside the gene matches.

This rearrangement joins TRBV11-2 to TRBJ1-2; 9 bases match TRBD1. Trimming at V came to 5 bases and at J to 0 bases, leaving 13 bases not matched to a gene. The CDR3 has 18 residues. Germline CDR1 reads SGHAT; CDR2 reads FQNNGV. In nucleotides, the CDR3 is TGTGCCAGCAGCCTCACTCTTGCGGGACAGGGCCCTAACTATGGCTACACCTTC. This encodes CASSLTLAGQGPNYGYTF.

The chain has TRBV7-8 and TRBJ1-5, with TRBD1 as a possible D gene (6 bases). V was trimmed by 3 bases and J by 3 bases, leaving 12 bases between them. Looked up from germline, CDR1 is SGHVS and CDR2 is FQNEAQ. The CDR3 covers 15 residues. CDR3 sequence reads: CASSFATGPNQPQHF. As DNA, the CDR3 is TGTGCCAGCAGCTTCGCCACAGGGCCCAATCAGCCCCAGCATTTT.